The 7 T cell receptor beta chains in this list originate from one sample, sequenced in a study of T cells in narcolepsy. Sequenced by immunoSEQ multiplex PCR; TCRdb stores in-frame clones only, minus some. The sample contains under 35,000 clones, around 83% of which appear only once. Sequencing was carried out using memory (CD45RA-) CD4+ T cells from blood. These TCRs come from a human donor in good health.

This clone turned up a few times. The chain uses TRBV7-9 and TRBJ1-6; D not certain. Germline assignment: CDR1 SEHNR and CDR2 FQNEAQ (reference sequence). The CDR3 spans 12 residues. The ends were cut back, 5 bases at V and 12 bases at J, with 11 bases in the middle. CDR3 loop: CASSPVHGPLHF. The CDR3 DNA follows: TGTGCCAGCAGCCCAGTCCACGGACCCCTCCACTTT.

This clone was seen once. This chain uses TRBV25-1 with TRBJ2-7; tentatively, D is TRBD1 or TRBD2 (5 bases each). V shed 11 bases and J shed 5 bases, with 10 bases lying between them. CDR1 and CDR2 from the germline V gene are MGHDK and SYGVNS. The CDR3 totals 10 residues. CDR3 protein: CARGRNEQYV. CDR3 DNA sequence: TGTGCCCGGGGACGGAACGAGCAGTACGTC.

This clone was seen only a few times. The chain links TRBV5-1 to TRBJ2-2; 9 bases map to TRBD1. CDR3 size: 13 residues. V was clipped by 4 bases and J by 8 bases; unmatched bases: 3. Germline loops: CDR1 SGHRS, CDR2 YFSETQ. The CDR3 sequence is CASSPGQGGELFF. The CDR3 nucleotides read TGCGCCAGCAGCCCCGGACAGGGGGGGGAGCTGTTTTTT. Full variable domain (missing parts from reference TRBV5-1 and TRBJ2-2): KAGVTQTPRYLIKTRGQQVTLSCSPISGHRSVSWYQQTPGQGLQFLFEYFSETQRNKGNFPGRFSGRQFSNSRSEMNVSTLELGDSALYLCASSPGQGGELFFGEGSRLTVL.

The rearrangement uses TRBV6-6 and TRBJ2-2, with 8 bases fitting TRBD2. Looked up from germline, CDR1 is MNHNY and CDR2 is SVGAGI (reference sequence). The CDR3 runs 15 residues. J was trimmed by 5 bases and V by 8 bases; bases with no gene match: 10. This CDR3 is CASPNPGGRTGELFF. DNA of the CDR3: TGTGCCAGCCCTAACCCGGGGGGGAGGACCGGGGAGCTGTTTTTT.

The rearrangement joins TRBV9 to TRBJ1-2; possible D gene TRBD1, 5 bases. This CDR3 has 16 amino acids. The V gene lost 5 bases and the J gene lost 4 bases, with 21 bases spanning the gap. Germline-derived CDR1 and CDR2 are SGDLS and YYNGEE. The CDR3 here is CASSAGADPWGYGYTF. For the CDR3, the DNA is TGTGCCAGCAGTGCCGGGGCAGACCCCTGGGGCTATGGCTACACCTTC.

The chain carries TRBV5-4 and TRBJ2-5; the match to TRBD2 covers 7 bases. V trimming: 0 bases; J trimming: 4 bases; junction bases outside the gene matches: 12. CDR1 is SGHNT and CDR2 is YYREEE in the germline V gene (reference sequence). This CDR3 has 17 amino acids. The CDR3 coding sequence is TGTGCCAGCAGCTTGGAAACTAGCGTATGGTCGGGAGAGACCCAGTACTTC. It encodes CASSLETSVWSGETQYF.

The chain recombines TRBV5-1 with TRBJ1-1; no reliable D call. Looked up from germline, CDR1 is SGHRS and CDR2 is YFSETQ. The CDR3 runs 14 residues. The germline V and J ends were trimmed by 0 bases and 0 bases, with 6 bases remaining between them. CDR3 nucleotides: TGCGCCAGCAGCTTGGAAGTCTTGAACACTGAAGCTTTCTTT. Protein: CASSLEVLNTEAFF.